This T cell receptor beta chain was observed in a study of low-dose radiotherapy and immunotherapy resistance in tumors. This clonotype was counted only a few times. Germline CDR1 LGHDT, CDR2 YNNKEL (reference sequence). Deletions cut 1 base from V and 0 bases from J, with 6 bases between. This CDR3 is built from 14 residues. Sample time point: before trial treatment. TRAV- and TRBV-specific primers primed first-strand cDNA, covering alpha and beta chains. TCRs underwent around 18 PCR cycles of amplification with a constant-region primer and V-primer adapter. TCRdb re-called the reads with MiXCR, one entry per CDR3 protein. The sample consists of 80,000 to 90,000 distinct CDR3 sequences, around 17% of them appearing once.

The specimen was PBMCs, collected before treatment. The clonotype was recovered from a male donor with prostate cancer. V gene TRBV3-1 combines with J gene TRBJ2-5, with D unresolved. CDR3 amino acids: CASSQGLHQETQYF. The CDR3 DNA follows: TGTGCCAGCAGCCAAGGTCTACACCAAGAGACCCAGTACTTC.